Presented here are 9 T cell receptor beta chains from one specimen sequenced in a study of CD8 T cells in Susac syndrome. The RNA, about 0.45 to 1 ug, was put through reverse transcription using random hexamers. Each CDR3 protein gets one entry after TCRdb re-called the immunoSEQ multiplex PCR reads with MiXCR. This sample has about 120,000 distinct CDR3 sequences; roughly 94% occur once, and the top ten carry 0.28%. Specimen: CD8+ T cells from PBMCs. The source of these receptors is a human donor with Susac syndrome.

The chain recombines TRBV7-9 with TRBJ2-7; a possible D gene is TRBD2 (5 bases). The V end was cut by 5 bases, the J end by 1 base, with 18 bases between. Germline loops: CDR1 SEHNR, CDR2 FQNEAQ (reference sequence). The CDR3 is 16 residues long. CDR3 residues: CASSHNLGSGSYEQYF. The DNA of the CDR3 is TGTGCCAGCAGCCACAACTTGGGCAGCGGTTCCTACGAGCAGTACTTC.

The chain uses TRBV18 and TRBJ2-1; weak D call: TRBD2 (6 bases). The CDR3 runs 15 residues. Trimming shortened V by 2 bases and J by 2 bases, and 10 bases separated the two germline ends. CDR1 KGHSH and CDR2 LQKENI come from the germline V gene. The CDR3 sequence: CASSPTWEAYNEQFF. In nucleotides, the CDR3 is TGTGCCAGCTCACCAACATGGGAGGCCTACAATGAGCAGTTCTTC.

The chain joins TRBV7-9 to TRBJ2-1, with D unresolved. This CDR3 spans 12 amino acids. From germline, CDR1 is SEHNR and CDR2 FQNEAQ (reference sequence). The V and J ends lost 0 bases and 9 bases respectively, with 6 bases between them. The CDR3 bases are TGTGCCAGCAGCTTAGCCTCTAGTGAGCAGTTCTTC. The encoded protein is CASSLASSEQFF.

This chain joins TRBV7-3 and TRBJ2-1; 12 bases are a match to TRBD2. V lost 0 bases and J lost 9; bases outside the gene matches: 6. This CDR3 has 16 residues. Looked up from germline, CDR1 is SGHTA and CDR2 is FQGTGA. This CDR3 reads CASSLTLAGGPGEQFF. The CDR3 DNA follows: TGTGCCAGCAGCTTAACTCTAGCGGGGGGGCCGGGTGAGCAGTTCTTC. The full variable domain, with the rest looked up from reference TRBV7-3 and TRBJ2-1, is GAGVSQTPSNKVTEKGKYVELRCDPISGHTALYWYRQSLGQGPEFLIYFQGTGAADDSGLPNDRFFAVRPEGSVSTLKIQRTERGDSAVYLCASSLTLAGGPGEQFFGPGTRLTVL.

This chain's CDR3 is CSVEIGQGAGETQYF. In nucleotides, the CDR3 is TGCAGTGTGGAGATCGGGCAAGGGGCCGGAGAGACCCAGTACTTC. V is TRBV20-1 and J is TRBJ2-5, with a weak D call TRBD1 (5 bases). V dropped 7 bases and J dropped 4 bases, with 22 bases sitting between them. Germline V gene sequence: CDR1 DFQATT, CDR2 SNEGSKA (reference sequence). The CDR3 is 15 residues long.

The chain combines TRBV2 with TRBJ2-3; no definite D call. The CDR3 sequence is 12 residues long. The germline V gene has CDR1 SNHLY and CDR2 FYNNEI. Trimming took off 5 bases at V and 6 bases at J, with 9 bases between the two ends. The CDR3 region has the DNA TGTGCCAGCAGTCCTTTGTGGGATACGCAGTATTTT. Its translation: CASSPLWDTQYF.

In DNA, the CDR3 is TGTGCCAGCAGCTGGGACAGGGCGAACAATGAGCAGTTCTTC. Translating it yields CASSWDRANNEQFF. The rearrangement joins TRBV12-3 or TRBV12-4 to TRBJ2-1, with 9 bases that match TRBD1. V dropped 6 bases and J dropped 5; count of bases not matched to a gene: 5. The CDR3 consists of 14 residues.

The chain uses TRBV4-2 and TRBJ2-2; D ambiguous. The germline gives CDR1 LGHNA, CDR2 YNFKEQ. With 0 bases removed from V and 2 bases from J, the gap between germline ends came to 13 bases. The CDR3 is made up of 17 amino acids. CDR3: CASSQDLTEPNTGELFF. Written as DNA, the CDR3 is TGTGCCAGCAGCCAAGATCTCACAGAACCTAACACCGGGGAGCTGTTTTTT.

The chain links TRBV9 to TRBJ1-6, with D maybe TRBD1 (5 bases). This CDR3 is built from 16 residues. CDR1 and CDR2 from the germline V gene are SGDLS and YYNGEE. V was cut by 3 bases and J by 10 bases, with 20 bases left in between. CDR3 in amino acids: CASSAFDHGARSPLHF. In DNA, the CDR3 is TGTGCCAGCAGCGCATTCGACCACGGGGCGCGGTCACCCCTCCACTTT. The full variable domain, with the rest looked up from reference TRBV9 and TRBJ1-6, is DSGVTQTPKHLITATGQRVTLRCSPRSGDLSVYWYQQSLDQGLQFLIQYYNGEERAKGNILERFSAQQFPDLHSELNLSSLELGDSALYFCASSAFDHGARSPLHFGNGTRLTVT.